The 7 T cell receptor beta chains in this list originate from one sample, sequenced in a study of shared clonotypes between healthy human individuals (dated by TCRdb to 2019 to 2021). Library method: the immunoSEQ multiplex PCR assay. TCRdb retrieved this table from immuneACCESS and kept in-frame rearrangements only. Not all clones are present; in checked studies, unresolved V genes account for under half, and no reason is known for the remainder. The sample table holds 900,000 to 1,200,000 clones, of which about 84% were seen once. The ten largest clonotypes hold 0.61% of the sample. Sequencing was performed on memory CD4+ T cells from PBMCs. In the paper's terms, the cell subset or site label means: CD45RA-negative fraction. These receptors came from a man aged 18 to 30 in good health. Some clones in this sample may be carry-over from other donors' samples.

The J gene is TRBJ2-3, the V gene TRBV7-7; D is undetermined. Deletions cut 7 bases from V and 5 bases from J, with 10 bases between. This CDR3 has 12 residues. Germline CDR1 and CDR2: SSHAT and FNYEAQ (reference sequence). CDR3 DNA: TGTGCCAGCACCCCGCCTGTAGATACGCAGTATTTT. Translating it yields CASTPPVDTQYF.

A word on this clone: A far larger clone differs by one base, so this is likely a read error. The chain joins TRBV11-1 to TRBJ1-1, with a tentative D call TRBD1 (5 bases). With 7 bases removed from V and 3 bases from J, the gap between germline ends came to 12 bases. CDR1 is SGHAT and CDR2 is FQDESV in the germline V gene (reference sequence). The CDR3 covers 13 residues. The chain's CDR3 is CASNRGVYTEAFF. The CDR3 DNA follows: TGTGCCAGCAACCGGGGGGTGTACACTGAAGCTTTCTTT.

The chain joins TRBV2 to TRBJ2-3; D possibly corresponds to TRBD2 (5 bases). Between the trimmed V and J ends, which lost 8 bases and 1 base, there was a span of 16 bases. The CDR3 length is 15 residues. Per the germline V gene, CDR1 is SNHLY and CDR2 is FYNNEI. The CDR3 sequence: CASPRGPSGTDTQYF. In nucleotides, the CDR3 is TGTGCCAGCCCCCGCGGGCCCTCGGGCACAGATACGCAGTATTTT. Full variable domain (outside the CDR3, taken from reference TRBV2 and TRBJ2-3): EPEVTQTPSHQVTQMGQEVILRCVPISNHLYFYWYRQILGQKVEFLVSFYNNEISEKSEIFDDQFSVERPDGSNFTLKIRSTKLEDSAMYFCASPRGPSGTDTQYFGPGTRLTVL.

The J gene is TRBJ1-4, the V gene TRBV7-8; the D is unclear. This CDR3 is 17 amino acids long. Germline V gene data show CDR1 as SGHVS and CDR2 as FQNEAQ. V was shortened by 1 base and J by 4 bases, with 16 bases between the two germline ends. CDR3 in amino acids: CASSLGRAATLNEKLFF. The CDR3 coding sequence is TGTGCCAGCAGCTTAGGGAGGGCGGCAACCCTTAATGAAAAACTGTTTTTT.

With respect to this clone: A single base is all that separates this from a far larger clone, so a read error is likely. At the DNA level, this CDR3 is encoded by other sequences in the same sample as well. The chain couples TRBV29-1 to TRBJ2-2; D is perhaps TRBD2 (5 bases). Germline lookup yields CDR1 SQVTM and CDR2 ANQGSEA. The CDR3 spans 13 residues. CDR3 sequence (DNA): TGCAGCGTTGACGGGCGGAACACCGGGGAGCTGTTTTTC. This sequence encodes CSVDGRNTGELFF.

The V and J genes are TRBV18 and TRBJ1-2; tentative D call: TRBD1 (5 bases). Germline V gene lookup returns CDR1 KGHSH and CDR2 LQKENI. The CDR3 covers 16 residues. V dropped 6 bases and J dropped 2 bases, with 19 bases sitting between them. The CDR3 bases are TGTGCCAGCTCCGGAGGCGGGGCCCGGAACAACTATGGCTACACCTTC. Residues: CASSGGGARNNYGYTF.

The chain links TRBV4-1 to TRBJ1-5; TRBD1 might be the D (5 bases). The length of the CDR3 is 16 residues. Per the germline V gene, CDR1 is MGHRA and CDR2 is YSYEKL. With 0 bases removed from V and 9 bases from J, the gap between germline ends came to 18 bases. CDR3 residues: CASSQDLAGVIRPQHF. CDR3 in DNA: TGCGCCAGCAGCCAAGATCTCGCGGGGGTTATACGGCCCCAGCATTTT.